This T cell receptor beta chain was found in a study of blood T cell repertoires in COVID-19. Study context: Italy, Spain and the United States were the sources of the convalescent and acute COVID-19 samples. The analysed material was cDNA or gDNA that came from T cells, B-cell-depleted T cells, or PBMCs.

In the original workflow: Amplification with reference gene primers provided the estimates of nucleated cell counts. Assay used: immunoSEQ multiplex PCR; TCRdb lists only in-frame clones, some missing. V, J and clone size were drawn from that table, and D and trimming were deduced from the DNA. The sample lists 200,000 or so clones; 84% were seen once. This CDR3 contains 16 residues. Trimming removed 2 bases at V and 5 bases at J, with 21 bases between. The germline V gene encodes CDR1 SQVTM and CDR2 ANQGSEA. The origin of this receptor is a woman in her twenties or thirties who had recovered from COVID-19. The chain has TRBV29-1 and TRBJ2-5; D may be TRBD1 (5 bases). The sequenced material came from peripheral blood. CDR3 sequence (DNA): TGCAGCGTTGAAATGCAGACGGACATTATTAGGGAGACCCAGTACTTC. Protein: CSVEMQTDIIRETQYF.